Each of the 9 T cell receptor beta chains below was sequenced from the same sample in a study of control samples from healthy donors and cancer patients. The table came from immunoSEQ multiplex PCR; TCRdb's copy has only in-frame clones and leaves some out. Of approximately 100,000 clones listed, approximately 92% are singletons. Sequencing used blood. The source of these receptors is a human donor in good health. The donor label of this sample is uncertain.

CDR3 sequence reads: CASTGEVFARGYTF. In DNA, the CDR3 is TGTGCCAGTACCGGGGAGGTTTTCGCGCGGGGCTACACCTTC. The chain couples TRBV19 to TRBJ1-2, with D hard to call. The CDR3 loop spans 14 amino acids. The V gene's germline CDR1 is LNHDA and CDR2 SQIVND (reference sequence). With 7 bases removed from V and 8 bases from J, the gap between germline ends came to 20 bases.

This chain joins TRBV18 and TRBJ1-1; D is ambiguous. Trimming took 3 bases from V and 1 from J, leaving 9 bases between them. The CDR3 is 14 residues long. Germline V gene sequence: CDR1 KGHSH, CDR2 LQKENI. CDR3 sequence: CASSPDYKNTEAFF. The CDR3 nucleotides read TGTGCCAGCTCACCGGATTACAAGAACACTGAAGCTTTCTTT.

The rearrangement links TRBV19 to TRBJ2-1; 11 bases match TRBD2. Germline trimming cut 4 bases from V and 4 bases from J; bases unmatched to any gene: 6. The V gene's germline CDR1 is LNHDA and CDR2 SQIVND (reference sequence). CDR3 size: 16 residues. CDR3 DNA: TGTGCCAGTAGTAGGGGGGGACTAGCGGATTACAATGAGCAGTTCTTC. Its protein is CASSRGGLADYNEQFF. Looking up the rest from reference TRBV19 and TRBJ2-1 gives the full variable domain: DGGITQSPKYLFRKEGQNVTLSCEQNLNHDAMYWYRQDPGQGLRLIYYSQIVNDFQKGDIAEGYSVSREKKESFPLTVTSAQKNPTAFYLCASSRGGLADYNEQFFGPGTRLTVL.

The chain recombines TRBV19 with TRBJ2-1, with TRBD2 identical over 12 bases. V shed 0 bases, J shed 2 bases, and the junction held 5 bases outside the gene matches. Germline assignment: CDR1 LNHDA and CDR2 SQIVND (reference sequence). The CDR3 has 18 amino acids. The CDR3 DNA reads as TGTGCCAGTAGTATAGATTCTAGCGGGGGGGCCGCCTACAATGAGCAGTTCTTC. Amino acid sequence: CASSIDSSGGAAYNEQFF.

The chain couples TRBV14 to TRBJ2-7; tentative D call: TRBD2 (5 bases). CDR3 size: 17 residues. The germline V and J ends were trimmed by 0 bases and 6 bases, with 21 bases remaining between them. Germline V lookup: CDR1 SGHDN, CDR2 FVKESK. The CDR3 DNA follows: TGTGCCAGCAGCCAAGATTCGGGGTCGTCCTGGGTGGGCGAGCAGTACTTC. The encoded protein is CASSQDSGSSWVGEQYF.

The V and J genes are TRBV6-5 and TRBJ1-5, with unresolved D. CDR1 and CDR2 (germline): MNHEY, SVGAGI. V was cut by 8 bases and J by 4 bases, with 15 bases left in between. The CDR3 has 14 amino acids. CDR3 sequence (DNA): TGTGCCAGCCTGAAGGTTCGCTATAATCAGCCCCAGCATTTT. Protein product: CASLKVRYNQPQHF.

The chain uses TRBV28 and TRBJ1-6, with D perhaps matching TRBD1 (6 bases). V shed 6 bases and J shed 8 bases, with 20 bases lying between them. The V gene's germline CDR1 is MDHEN and CDR2 SYDVKM. CDR3 length: 16 amino acids. CDR3 residues: CASSPLLGGVDSPLHF. CDR3 bases: TGTGCCAGCAGCCCCCTGTTGGGGGGCGTAGATTCACCCCTCCACTTT.

The V gene is TRBV5-8, the J gene TRBJ2-5; D possibly uses TRBD1 or TRBD2 (5 bases each). Germline CDR1 reads SGHTS; CDR2 reads YDEGEE. The CDR3 is 14 residues long. V was trimmed by 6 bases and J by 6 bases, leaving 18 bases between them. CDR3 sequence: CASTKGPQRQTQYF. CDR3 DNA: TGTGCCAGCACCAAGGGACCTCAGCGCCAGACCCAGTACTTC.

In its sample, this clone was seen once. This chain connects TRBV11-2 to TRBJ2-5; D unclear. The germline V gene encodes CDR1 SGHAT and CDR2 FQNNGV. The V gene lost 5 bases and the J gene lost 3 bases, with 13 bases spanning the gap. The CDR3 contains 14 residues. CDR3 amino acids: CASSTVWVEETQYF. In DNA, the CDR3 is TGTGCCAGCAGCACGGTTTGGGTAGAAGAGACCCAGTACTTC.